This is a list of T cell receptor beta chains from one sample in a study of T cell responses to AZD1222 COVID-19 vaccine. The assay was immunoSEQ multiplex PCR, and TCRdb's table has in-frame clones only and misses some. The sample lists some 150,000 clones, about 93% occurring once. The specimen comprised peripheral blood, sampled on day 0 of AZD1222 vaccination. Every receptor here comes from an adult in good health. The CDR3 runs from the conserved cysteine through the conserved F or W. The order of the fields is clone size, V gene, J gene, D gene, CDR3 DNA, CDR3 protein. D genes are given only for firm matches. Clone size is given for some rows only: seen once, a few or many times, or a class if the clone is expanded.

-	TRBV5-8	TRBJ1-2	-	TGTGCCAGCAGCTTGGGGCACCGGACGGTAAACTATGGCTACACCTTC	CASSLGHRTVNYGYTF
-	TRBV19	TRBJ1-5	-	TGTGCCAGTTCATATCGGGATATGGGTCAGCCCCAGCATTTT	CASSYRDMGQPQHF
-	TRBV10-3	TRBJ2-3	-	TGTGCCATCAGTGAGAAAAACAAAGATACGCAGTATTTT	CAISEKNKDTQYF
-	TRBV7-9	TRBJ2-1	TRBD2	TGTGCCAGCAGCCTAGTGGGGGGACTAGGAGAGCAGTTCTTC	CASSLVGGLGEQFF
-	TRBV9	TRBJ1-1	-	TGTGCCAGCAGCGTAGACGGGGTAGGGACTGAAGCTTTCTTT	CASSVDGVGTEAFF
-	TRBV6-4	TRBJ2-6	-	TGTGCCAGCAGTGACTCTGCTGGGGCCAACGTCCTGACTTTC	CASSDSAGANVLTF
once	TRBV24-1	TRBJ2-1	-	TGTGCCACCAGTGATACTAACGCCATCAATGAGCAGTTCTTC	CATSDTNAINEQFF
-	TRBV6-1	TRBJ1-2	-	TGTGCCAGCAGTGAAACAGGCAACTATGGCTACACCTTC	CASSETGNYGYTF
-	TRBV9	TRBJ2-3	-	TGTGCCAGCAGGCCTTCAGGGTCAGATACGCAGTATTTT	CASRPSGSDTQYF
-	TRBV11-1	TRBJ1-1	TRBD1	TGTGCCAGCAGCTCCGGGACAGGGAGCTTGAACACTGAAGCTTTCTTT	CASSSGTGSLNTEAFF
-	TRBV7-8	TRBJ1-4	TRBD1	TGTGCCAGCAGCTTTTGGGACAGGGACCCTGAAAAACTGTTTTTT	CASSFWDRDPEKLFF
-	TRBV7-9	TRBJ1-4	-	TGTGCCAGCAGCTTAGGTAACTCCTATGAAAAACTGTTTTTT	CASSLGNSYEKLFF
-	TRBV19	TRBJ2-3	-	TGTGCCAGTAGCCCCAGGACTGGAGGGACGCAGTATTTT	CASSPRTGGTQYF
few	TRBV7-2	TRBJ2-7	TRBD2	TGTGCCAGCAGCCCAAGCGGGAGTGTTTTGTACGAGCAGTACTTC	CASSPSGSVLYEQYF
-	TRBV24-1	TRBJ2-7	-	TGTGCCACCAGTTCGTCAGCCACCTACGAGCAGTACTTC	CATSSSATYEQYF
-	TRBV7-2	TRBJ1-2	-	TGTGCCAGCAGCTTACTGTCGGCAGGGTTGAGAGGCTACACCTTC	CASSLLSAGLRGYTF
once	TRBV28	TRBJ2-5	-	TGTGCCAGCAGTTTTGGCAGCGCTTCGATTCAAGAGACCCAGTACTTC	CASSFGSASIQETQYF
-	TRBV7-9	TRBJ2-7	-	TGTGCCAGCAGCTTAAGGCAGGGAAGCAACGAGCAGTACTTC	CASSLRQGSNEQYF
-	TRBV3-1/TRBV3-2	TRBJ2-1	TRBD1	TGTGCCAGCAGCCAAGCGGGACAGGGATTTGACAATGAGCAGTTCTTC	CASSQAGQGFDNEQFF
-	TRBV6-4	TRBJ2-1	-	TGTGCCAGCAGTGAAGAAGGCTCCTACAATGAGCAGTTCTTC	CASSEEGSYNEQFF
-	TRBV24-1	TRBJ2-1	-	TGTGCCACCAGTGATTTTGGTGGAACGGGTAGCAATGAGCAGTTCTTC	CATSDFGGTGSNEQFF
-	TRBV15	TRBJ1-2	-	TGTGCCACCAGCGCGGGGGAGGCCTATGGCTACACCTTC	CATSAGEAYGYTF
-	TRBV7-2	TRBJ1-1	-	TGTGCCAGCAGCTGGGGACCCGGGGACACTGAAGCTTTCTTT	CASSWGPGDTEAFF
-	TRBV5-4	TRBJ1-1	-	TGTGCCAGCAGCTCGGGACAGAACACTGAAGCTTTCTTT	CASSSGQNTEAFF
once	TRBV19	TRBJ2-3	TRBD1	TGTGCCAGTACGAGACAGGGGTGGGGCACAGATACGCAGTATTTT	CASTRQGWGTDTQYF